This TCR beta chain was captured by sequencing in a study of PD-1 blockade in mismatch repair-deficient tumors. General study findings and limits: Rapid post-treatment expansion, then contraction, generally preceding radiologic response, marked tumor-resident clones.

J gave up 4 bases and V 5 bases, and 5 bases lay outside the gene matches. Germline values: CDR1 SGHTA, CDR2 FQGTGA. The CDR3 contains 14 residues. Every patient had mismatch repair deficiency by PCR or immunohistochemistry. Three pembrolizumab responders had their TCRs sequenced. The repertoire was sequenced with immunoSEQ multiplex PCR; TCRdb's copy has only in-frame clones and lacks some. There are fewer than 100,000 clones in the sample; 81% occur only once, and 2.5% to 3% lies in the top ten. A remark on this clone: The antigen is not known.

The origin of this receptor is an adult with mismatch repair-deficient cancer. This chain links TRBV7-3 with TRBJ2-3, with 8 bases matching TRBD1. This specimen was peripheral blood, taken 12 weeks after starting pembrolizumab. The CDR3 DNA follows: TGTGCCAGCAGCCCGGACAGGGTCCCAGATACGCAGTATTTT. Its translation is CASSPDRVPDTQYF.